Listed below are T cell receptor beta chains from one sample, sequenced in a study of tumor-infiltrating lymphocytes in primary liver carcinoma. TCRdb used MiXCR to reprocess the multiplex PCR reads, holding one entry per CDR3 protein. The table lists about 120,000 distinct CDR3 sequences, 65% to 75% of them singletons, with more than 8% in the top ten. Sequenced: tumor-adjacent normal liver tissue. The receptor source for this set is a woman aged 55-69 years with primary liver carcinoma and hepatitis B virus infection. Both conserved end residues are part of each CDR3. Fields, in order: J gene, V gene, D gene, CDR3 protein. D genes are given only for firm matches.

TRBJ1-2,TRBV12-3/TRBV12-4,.,CVSSQDVQSYTF
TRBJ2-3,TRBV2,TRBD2,CASSEARLAGGTDTQYF
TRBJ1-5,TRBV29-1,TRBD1,CSIGTDLTQPQHF
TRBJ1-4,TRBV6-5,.,CANTQTVSNEKLFF
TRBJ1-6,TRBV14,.,CASSQGPRLSSLHF
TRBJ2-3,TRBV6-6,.,CASILGTTYSIDTQYF
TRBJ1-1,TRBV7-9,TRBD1,CASCQTGGANTEAFF
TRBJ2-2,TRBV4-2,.,CASSQDPGILGIEELFF
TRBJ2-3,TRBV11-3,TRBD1,CASSPRQGSSTDTQCF
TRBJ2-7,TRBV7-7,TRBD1,CASSTRTGSEQYF
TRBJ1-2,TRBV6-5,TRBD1,CASRGSQGAGTF
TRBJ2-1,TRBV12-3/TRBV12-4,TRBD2,CASGKGLVSYDNEQFF
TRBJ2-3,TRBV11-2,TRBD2,CASSLGSLLAGGADTQYF
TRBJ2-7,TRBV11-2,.,CASSLERSISSYEQYF
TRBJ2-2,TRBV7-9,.,CASSLVGQRGELFF
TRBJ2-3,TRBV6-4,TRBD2,CASSPTSGPSDTQYF
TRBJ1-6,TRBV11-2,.,CAGSLDPGSPLHF
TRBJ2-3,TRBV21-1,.,CASSNPPGILAGGPGDAQYF
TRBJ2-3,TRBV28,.,CASTPPGRNKNTNTQYF
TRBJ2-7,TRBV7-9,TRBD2,CASGLAGTNPGEQYF
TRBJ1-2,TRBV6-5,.,CASSYSGSLANYGYTF
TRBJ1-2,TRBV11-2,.,CASSLDHLARGYTF
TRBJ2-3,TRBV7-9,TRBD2,CASSSGTNTDTQYF
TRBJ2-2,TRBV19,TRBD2,CASSPEGTSLRTGELFF
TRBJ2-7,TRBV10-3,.,CAISANLEEVEQYF
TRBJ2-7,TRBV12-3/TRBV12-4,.,CASGSVAYTQYF
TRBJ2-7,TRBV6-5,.,CACSSDGSDYEQYF
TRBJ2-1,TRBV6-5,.,CASGPLVRAGRCNEQFF
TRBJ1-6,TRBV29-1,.,CSGNQDKRSSYNSPLHF
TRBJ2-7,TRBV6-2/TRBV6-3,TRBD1,CGSSYHRQGANEQYF
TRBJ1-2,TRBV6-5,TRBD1,CASIPWGQGTRGMNYGYTF
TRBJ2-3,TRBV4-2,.,CASSHVSGTDTQYF
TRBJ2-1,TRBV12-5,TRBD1,CASGLRTGPYNEQFF
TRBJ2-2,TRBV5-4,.,CASSQGASGYTGELFF
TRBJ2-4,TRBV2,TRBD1,CASRAGTGNIQYF
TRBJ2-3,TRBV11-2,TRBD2,CASRLEAGGTGTQYF
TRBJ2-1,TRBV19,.,CASRVIGRDEQFF
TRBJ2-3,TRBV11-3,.,CASSLDRHTTDTQYF
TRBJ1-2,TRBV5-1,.,CASTLNIKYGYTF
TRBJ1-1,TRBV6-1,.,CASGEPRNTEAFF
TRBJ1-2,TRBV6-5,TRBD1,CASRLAPGQFYGNTF
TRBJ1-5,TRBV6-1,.,CASVVGNQPQHF
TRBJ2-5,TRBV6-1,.,CASRKRQETQYF
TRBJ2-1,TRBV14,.,CASSGRMKSYNEQFF
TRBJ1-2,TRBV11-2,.,CASSPGYGYNF
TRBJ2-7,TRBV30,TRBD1,CPWSLTGVGKHEQYF
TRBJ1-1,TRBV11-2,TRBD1,CANSLGGGMSTEAIF
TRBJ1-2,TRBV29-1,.,CSVRTDEDYTF
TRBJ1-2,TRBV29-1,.,CSAGPGNYYGCTF
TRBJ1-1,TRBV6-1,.,CASACGGTEAFF
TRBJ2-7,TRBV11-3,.,CSSSLEYGPVQYF
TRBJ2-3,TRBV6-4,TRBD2,CARSDVAGRSTDTQYF
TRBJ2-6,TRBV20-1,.,CSARPPGANVPTF